This is a list of T cell receptor beta chains from one sample in a study of blood T cell repertoires in COVID-19. Produced via immunoSEQ multiplex PCR; TCRdb's table is partial and in-frame only. The data show around 110,000 clones, 84% seen once. The sample comprised peripheral blood. These receptors were taken from a human donor in a cohort sampled during active COVID-19. Each CDR3 is given with its conserved first and last residue. D genes are given only for firm matches. Size is omitted from some rows. Given values are once, few, many or a class for expanded clones.

j_call clone_size v_call d_call cdr3_aa cdr3_nt
TRBJ1-1 . TRBV30 . CAWSVLAGGTEAFF TGTGCCTGGAGTGTACTGGCTGGGGGGACTGAAGCTTTCTTT
TRBJ2-2 . TRBV11-3 TRBD1 CASSQKRTGADTGELFF TGTGCCAGCAGCCAAAAGAGGACAGGGGCGGACACCGGGGAGCTGTTTTTT
TRBJ2-4 . TRBV10-3 TRBD1 CAISEVRDRGYIQYF TGTGCCATCAGTGAGGTTCGGGACAGGGGTTACATTCAGTACTTC
TRBJ2-3 . TRBV6-6 TRBD1 CASSPSTGGNTQYF TGTGCCAGCAGTCCATCGACAGGGGGGAATACGCAGTATTTT
TRBJ1-4 . TRBV6-5 TRBD1 CASSFSGTGERGLFF TGTGCCAGCAGTTTCTCCGGGACAGGGGAAAGGGGGCTGTTTTTT
TRBJ2-2 . TRBV5-1 TRBD1 CASSLDRGQAGELFF TGCGCCAGCAGCTTGGACAGGGGACAAGCCGGGGAGCTGTTTTTT
TRBJ1-2 . TRBV9 . CASSTQRTGIEGYTF TGTGCCAGCAGCACCCAAAGGACCGGGATCGAGGGCTACACCTTC
TRBJ2-3 . TRBV7-2 TRBD1 CASSLQGAMLLTDTQYF TGTGCCAGCAGTCTACAGGGGGCGATGCTCCTCACAGATACGCAGTATTTT
TRBJ1-2 . TRBV30 TRBD1 CAWSQPGQGNSGYTF TGTGCCTGGAGTCAGCCGGGACAGGGAAACTCTGGCTACACCTTC
TRBJ1-2 . TRBV11-2 . CASSLGANYGYTF TGTGCCAGCAGCTTAGGGGCGAACTATGGCTACACCTTC
TRBJ2-5 . TRBV14 . CASIPHSAGRASPSQETQYF TGTGCCAGCATCCCCCATTCCGCCGGCAGGGCCTCCCCCTCCCAAGAGACCCAGTACTTC
TRBJ2-5 . TRBV24-1 TRBD1 CATSDRTGWVQETQYF TGTGCCACCAGTGACCGGACAGGGTGGGTCCAAGAGACCCAGTACTTC
TRBJ2-2 . TRBV6-2/TRBV6-3 TRBD2 CASSYELAGVKTGELFF TGTGCCAGCAGTTACGAGCTAGCGGGAGTGAAGACCGGGGAGCTGTTTTTT
TRBJ2-7 . TRBV28 . CASSLYMREQYF TGTGCCAGCAGTTTATACATGAGGGAGCAGTACTTC
TRBJ2-3 . TRBV30 TRBD2 CAWKTSGGTDTQYF TGTGCCTGGAAGACTAGCGGGGGCACAGATACGCAGTATTTT
TRBJ2-4 . TRBV7-2 . CASSYRENIQYF TGTGCCAGCAGCTACAGGGAAAACATTCAGTACTTC
TRBJ1-5 few TRBV7-3 . CASSLWGGQPQHF TGTGCCAGCAGCTTATGGGGAGGTCAGCCCCAGCATTTT
TRBJ1-2 . TRBV18 TRBD1 CASSPNWDSNYGYTF TGTGCCAGCTCACCCAATTGGGACAGTAACTATGGCTACACCTTC
TRBJ2-5 . TRBV6-2/TRBV6-3 . CASSYSAGDARETQYF TGTGCCAGCAGTTACTCGGCAGGGGATGCGCGAGAGACCCAGTACTTC
TRBJ2-7 . TRBV5-1 . CASSLGGPESSYEQYF TGCGCCAGCAGCTTGGGGGGCCCGGAAAGCTCCTACGAGCAGTACTTC
TRBJ2-1 . TRBV25-1 . CASSDIQGGGSDEQFF TGTGCCAGCAGTGATATCCAGGGTGGGGGCAGCGATGAGCAGTTCTTC
TRBJ2-2 . TRBV9 . CASSAASIGSDTGELFF TGTGCCAGCAGCGCGGCGTCCATCGGGTCGGATACCGGGGAGCTGTTTTTT
TRBJ2-1 . TRBV6-5 . CASSRGIPNEQFF TGTGCCAGCAGTCGGGGGATCCCGAATGAGCAGTTCTTC
TRBJ2-7 . TRBV28 . CASHSTVPSYEQYF TGTGCCAGCCACTCAACAGTGCCTTCCTACGAGCAGTACTTC
TRBJ2-6 . TRBV18 . CASIRTREVSGANVLTF TGTGCCAGCATAAGGACGAGGGAGGTCTCTGGGGCCAACGTCCTGACTTTC
TRBJ1-5 . TRBV30 . CAWSPAGSQPQHF TGTGCCTGGAGTCCGGCAGGATCTCAGCCCCAGCATTTT
TRBJ2-7 . TRBV25-1 TRBD2 CASSDLGLAGSYEQYF TGTGCCAGCAGTGATCTGGGGCTAGCGGGATCCTACGAGCAGTACTTC
TRBJ1-4 . TRBV21-1 . CASNEGVGEKLFF TGTGCCAGCAACGAGGGAGTAGGTGAAAAACTGTTTTTT
TRBJ1-4 . TRBV11-2 . CASSLAGGKEKLFF TGTGCCAGCAGCCTAGCGGGAGGGAAGGAAAAACTGTTTTTT
TRBJ2-3 . TRBV6-4 TRBD1 CASSPQGDGDTQYF TGTGCCAGCAGCCCCCAGGGGGATGGAGATACGCAGTATTTT
TRBJ2-7 few TRBV6-2/TRBV6-3 TRBD1 CASSLGTGQNEQYF TGTGCCAGCAGTTTGGGGACAGGCCAAAACGAGCAGTACTTC
TRBJ1-2 . TRBV12-3/TRBV12-4 TRBD1 CASSSGTGTRYTF TGTGCCAGCAGTTCCGGGACAGGGACGCGCTACACCTTC
TRBJ2-2 . TRBV4-2 TRBD2 CASSQDHRGRGTTGELFF TGTGCCAGCAGCCAAGACCATCGCGGGAGGGGTACCACCGGGGAGCTGTTTTTT
TRBJ2-3 . TRBV7-2 . CASSEFRTSTDTQYF TGTGCCAGCAGCGAATTCCGTACTAGCACAGATACGCAGTATTTT
TRBJ1-3 . TRBV19 TRBD1 CATVDRGYTIYF TGTGCCACCGTGGACAGGGGTTACACCATATATTTT
TRBJ2-3 . TRBV9 . CASSVDSSSVVDTQYF TGTGCCAGCAGCGTAGATAGTAGTTCTGTTGTCGATACGCAGTATTTT
TRBJ1-2 . TRBV30 . CAWTSAVTGNYGYTF TGTGCCTGGACCTCAGCGGTAACGGGTAACTATGGCTACACCTTC
TRBJ2-1 . TRBV5-6 TRBD2 CASSPRTSGRKAYNEQFF TGTGCCAGCAGCCCTAGGACTAGCGGGAGGAAGGCCTACAATGAGCAGTTCTTC
TRBJ1-1 . TRBV6-6 . CASTEGGLGEAFF TGTGCCAGCACGGAGGGCGGGCTCGGTGAAGCTTTCTTT
TRBJ2-1 . TRBV30 TRBD2 CAWSGSGGTYNEQFF TGTGCCTGGAGTGGTAGCGGGGGAACCTACAATGAGCAGTTCTTC
TRBJ1-5 . TRBV7-8 . CASSLDSNQPQHF TGTGCCAGCAGCTTAGACAGTAATCAGCCCCAGCATTTT
TRBJ2-3 . TRBV5-1 TRBD2 CASSLGTSGSSDTQYF TGCGCCAGCAGCTTGGGGACTAGCGGGAGTTCAGATACGCAGTATTTT
TRBJ1-2 . TRBV14 . CASSQAGANYGYTF TGTGCCAGCAGCCAGGCGGGGGCCAACTATGGCTACACCTTC
TRBJ1-2 . TRBV23-1 TRBD1 CASSPLDRGLGYTF TGCGCCAGCAGTCCACTCGACAGGGGGCTTGGCTACACCTTC
TRBJ1-2 . TRBV18 TRBD1 CASSLGTGLTNYGYTF TGTGCCAGCTCACTAGGGACAGGGCTCACTAACTATGGCTACACCTTC
TRBJ2-3 . TRBV5-1 TRBD2 CASSPPRTSGTDTQYF TGCGCCAGCAGCCCTCCCCGGACTAGCGGCACAGATACGCAGTATTTT
TRBJ1-5 . TRBV7-2 . CASSLDVVGNQPQHF TGTGCCAGCAGCTTAGATGTAGTGGGCAATCAGCCCCAGCATTTT